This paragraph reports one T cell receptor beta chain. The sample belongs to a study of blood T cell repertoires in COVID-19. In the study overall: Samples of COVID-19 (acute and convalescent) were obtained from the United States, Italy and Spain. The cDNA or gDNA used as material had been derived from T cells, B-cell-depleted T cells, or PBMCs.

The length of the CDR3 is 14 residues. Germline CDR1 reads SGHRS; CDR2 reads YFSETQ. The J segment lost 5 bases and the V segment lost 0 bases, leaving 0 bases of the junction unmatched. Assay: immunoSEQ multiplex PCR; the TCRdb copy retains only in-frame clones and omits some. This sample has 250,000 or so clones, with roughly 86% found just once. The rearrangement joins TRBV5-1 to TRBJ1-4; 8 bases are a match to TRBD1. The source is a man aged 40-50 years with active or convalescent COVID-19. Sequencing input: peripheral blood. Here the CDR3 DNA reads TGCGCCAGCAGCTTGGACAGGGGGAATGAAAAACTGTTTTTT. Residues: CASSLDRGNEKLFF.